This T cell receptor (beta chain) was observed in a study of tissue T cells after allogeneic stem cell transplantation. Of note for this clone: Its antigen is as yet unknown.

Points from the study as a whole: Motif-based clustering found tissue-specific repertoire signatures shared across patients, though few clones were shared. Blood and spleen captured only part of the tissue TCR repertoire.

The CDR3 sequence is 13 residues long. CDR1 SGHTS and CDR2 YDEGEE come from the germline V gene. V shed 0 bases, J shed 7 bases, and the junction held 3 bases outside the gene matches. Sequencing of TCRbeta CDR3 at survey depth gave sequences and template counts. Clones were sequenced by immunoSEQ multiplex PCR, and TCRdb holds only the in-frame ones, with some missing. In the table there are roughly 25,000 clones, around four fifths of which are singletons. Here the sequenced sample was tissue from the ileum, taken at autopsy. The chain has TRBV5-8 and TRBJ1-1, with TRBD1 matching over 7 bases. This clonotype was obtained from a female donor older than 55 with lung cancer. CDR3 DNA sequence: TGTGCCAGCAGCTTGGACAGGGGAAGTGAAGCTTTCTTT. Translating it yields CASSLDRGSEAFF.